The T cell receptor (beta chain) under discussion was sequenced for a study of memory CD4+ T cells and cytomegalovirus serostatus. Looking at the study overall: This sample comes from healthy Belgian adults, 9 CMV seropositive, under 25 seronegative.

This clone has only a few counts. Its specificity is unknown. Libraries were prepared by immunoSEQ multiplex PCR; TCRdb keeps only in-frame clonotypes and omits some of them. The sample records over 60,000 clones, roughly three quarters being singletons. Germline-derived CDR1 and CDR2 are SGDLS and YYNGEE. The CDR3 loop spans 15 amino acids. Between the trimmed V and J ends, which lost 0 bases and 2 bases, there was a span of 12 bases. Whole-study findings and limits: About 40% of the roughly 160 known CMV-associated TCRbeta sequences appeared in CD4+ memory.

Single viable CD3+CD4+CD8-CD45RO+ cells were sorted as the memory CD4+ T cells. The receptor was derived from an adult in good health and CMV-seronegative. The chain couples TRBV9 to TRBJ2-7, with D perhaps matching TRBD2 (6 bases). The sequenced material came from memory CD4+ T cells from blood. CDR3 sequence reads: CASSVAGGVAYEQYF. CDR3 nucleotides: TGTGCCAGCAGCGTAGCGGGCGGGGTGGCCTACGAGCAGTACTTC.